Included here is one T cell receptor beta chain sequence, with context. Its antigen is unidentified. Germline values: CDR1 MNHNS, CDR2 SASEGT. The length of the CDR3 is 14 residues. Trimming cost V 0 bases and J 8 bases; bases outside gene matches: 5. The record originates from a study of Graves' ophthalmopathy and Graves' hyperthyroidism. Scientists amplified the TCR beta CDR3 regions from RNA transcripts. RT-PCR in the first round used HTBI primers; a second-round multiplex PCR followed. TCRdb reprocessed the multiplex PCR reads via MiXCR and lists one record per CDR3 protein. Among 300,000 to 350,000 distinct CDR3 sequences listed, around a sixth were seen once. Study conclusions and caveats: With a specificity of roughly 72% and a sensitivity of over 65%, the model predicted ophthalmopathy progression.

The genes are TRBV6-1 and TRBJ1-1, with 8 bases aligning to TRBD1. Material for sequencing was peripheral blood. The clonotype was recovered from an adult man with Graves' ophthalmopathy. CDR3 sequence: CASSEAQGETEAFF. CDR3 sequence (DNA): TGTGCCAGCAGTGAAGCACAGGGGGAGACAGAAGCTTTCTTT.